One and the same sample provided the 2 T cell receptor beta chains below, sequenced in a study of blood T cell repertoires in COVID-19. Clones were sequenced by immunoSEQ multiplex PCR, and TCRdb holds only the in-frame ones, with some missing. The repertoire holds 290,000 or so clones, nearly 90% seen once, with 3.5% to 4.5% in the top ten. The sample taken for sequencing was PBMCs or T cells enriched from blood (not recorded which). Receptors originate from a woman aged 18-30 years with acute COVID-19.

The chain couples TRBV28 to TRBJ1-1; a weak D match, TRBD1 (6 bases). V dropped 3 bases and J dropped 5 bases, with 10 bases sitting between them. The length of the CDR3 is 13 residues. CDR1 is MDHEN and CDR2 is SYDVKM in the germline V gene. This CDR3 reads CASSLGRGTEAFF. In DNA, the CDR3 is TGTGCCAGCAGTTTGGGGAGGGGGACTGAAGCTTTCTTT.

The chain employs TRBV11-3 and TRBJ2-7; no reliable D call. Germline values: CDR1 SGHNT, CDR2 YENEEA. The V gene lost 3 bases and the J gene lost 0 bases, with 6 bases spanning the gap. The CDR3 is made up of 13 amino acids. This chain's CDR3 is CASSFGPSYEQYF. The CDR3 DNA reads TGTGCCAGCAGCTTTGGGCCCTCCTACGAGCAGTACTTC.